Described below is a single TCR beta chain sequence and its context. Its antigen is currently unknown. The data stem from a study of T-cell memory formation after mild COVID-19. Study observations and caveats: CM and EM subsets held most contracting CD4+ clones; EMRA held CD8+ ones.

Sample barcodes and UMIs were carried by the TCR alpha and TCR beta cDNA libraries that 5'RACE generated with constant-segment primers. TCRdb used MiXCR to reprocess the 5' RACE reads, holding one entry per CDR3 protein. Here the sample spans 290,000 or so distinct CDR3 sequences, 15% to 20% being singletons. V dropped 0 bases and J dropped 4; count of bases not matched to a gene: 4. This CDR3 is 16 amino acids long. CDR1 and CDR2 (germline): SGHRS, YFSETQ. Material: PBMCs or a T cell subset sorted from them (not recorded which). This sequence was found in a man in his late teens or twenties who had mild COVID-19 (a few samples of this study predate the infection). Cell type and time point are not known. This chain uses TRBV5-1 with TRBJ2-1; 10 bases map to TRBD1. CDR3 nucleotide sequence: TGCGCCAGCAGCTTGGATGGACAGGGGGGTTACAATGAGCAGTTCTTC. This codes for CASSLDGQGGYNEQFF.